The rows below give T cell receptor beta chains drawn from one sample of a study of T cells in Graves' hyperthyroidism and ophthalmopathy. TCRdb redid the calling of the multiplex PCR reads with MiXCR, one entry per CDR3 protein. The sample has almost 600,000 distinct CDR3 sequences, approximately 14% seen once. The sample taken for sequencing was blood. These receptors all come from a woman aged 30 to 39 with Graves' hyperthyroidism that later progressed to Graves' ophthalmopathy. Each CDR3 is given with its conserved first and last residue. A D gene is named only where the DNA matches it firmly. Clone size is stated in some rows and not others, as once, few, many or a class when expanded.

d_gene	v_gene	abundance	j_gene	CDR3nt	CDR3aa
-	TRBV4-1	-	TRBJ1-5	TGCGCCAGCAGCCAAAGCGGGCAGACGGATCAGCCCCAGCATTTT	CASSQSGQTDQPQHF
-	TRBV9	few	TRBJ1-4	TGTGCCAGCACTCAAGGGGGGGGCTTCAATGAAAAACTGTTTTTT	CASTQGGGFNEKLFF
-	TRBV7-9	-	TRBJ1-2	TGTGCCAGCAGCCAATTCATCGGGGGCTACACCTTC	CASSQFIGGYTF
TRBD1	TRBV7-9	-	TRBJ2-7	TGTGCCAGCAGCCATACAGGGGGAGGTGGCTACGAGCAGTACTTC	CASSHTGGGGYEQYF
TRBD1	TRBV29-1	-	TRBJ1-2	TGCAGCGTAAAGACAGGGGAAGGCTACACCTTC	CSVKTGEGYTF
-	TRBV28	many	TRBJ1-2	TGTGCCAGCAGTACCTGGACTCCTGGCTACACCTTC	CASSTWTPGYTF
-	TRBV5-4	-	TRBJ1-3	TGTGCCAGCAGCCCTGGTAGCGCGGGTTTTGGAAACACCATATATTTT	CASSPGSAGFGNTIYF
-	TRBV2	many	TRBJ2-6	TGTGCCAGCAGTGAAACAATGTTGAGGGTTGGGGCCAACGTCCTGACTTTC	CASSETMLRVGANVLTF
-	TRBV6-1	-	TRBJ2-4	TGTGCCTTCTCCCCCCTGGAAAGTAAAGCCAAAAACATTCAGTACTTC	CAFSPLESKAKNIQYF
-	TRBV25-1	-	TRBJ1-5	TGTGCCAGCAGTGAATATGGGGGCGAGGGCAATCAGCCCCAGCATTTT	CASSEYGGEGNQPQHF
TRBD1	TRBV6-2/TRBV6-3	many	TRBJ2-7	TGTGCCAGCAGCCGGACAGGGGGCAAACACGAGCAGTACTTC	CASSRTGGKHEQYF